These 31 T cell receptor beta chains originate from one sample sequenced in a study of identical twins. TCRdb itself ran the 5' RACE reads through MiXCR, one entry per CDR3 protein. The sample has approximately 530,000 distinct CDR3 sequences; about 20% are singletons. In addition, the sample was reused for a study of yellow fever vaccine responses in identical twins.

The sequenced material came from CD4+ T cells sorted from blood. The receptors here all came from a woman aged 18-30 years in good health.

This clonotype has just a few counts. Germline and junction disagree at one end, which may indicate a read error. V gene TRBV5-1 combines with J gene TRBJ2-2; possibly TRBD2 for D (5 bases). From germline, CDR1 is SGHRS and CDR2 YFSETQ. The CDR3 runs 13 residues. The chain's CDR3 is CASRLAPAGELFF. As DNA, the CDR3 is TGCGCCAGCCGCTTAGCGCCGGCCGGGGAGCTGTTTTTT.

The CDR3 sequence: CASSQGLFSGANVLTF. CDR3 coding DNA: TGTGCCAGCAGCCAAGGGCTTTTCTCTGGGGCCAACGTCCTGACTTTC. The chain links TRBV3-1 to TRBJ2-6; D is undetermined. Germline V gene sequence: CDR1 LGHDT, CDR2 YNNKEL (reference sequence). This CDR3 contains 16 residues. The germline V and J ends were trimmed by 1 base and 0 bases, with 7 bases remaining between them.

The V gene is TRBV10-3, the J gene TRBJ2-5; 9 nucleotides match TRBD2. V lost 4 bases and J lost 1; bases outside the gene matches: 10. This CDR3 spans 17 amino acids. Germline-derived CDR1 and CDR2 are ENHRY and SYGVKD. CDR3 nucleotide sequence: TGTGCCATCAGTGCCTTCGATAGCGGGAGCCCCCAAGAGACCCAGTACTTC. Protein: CAISAFDSGSPQETQYF.

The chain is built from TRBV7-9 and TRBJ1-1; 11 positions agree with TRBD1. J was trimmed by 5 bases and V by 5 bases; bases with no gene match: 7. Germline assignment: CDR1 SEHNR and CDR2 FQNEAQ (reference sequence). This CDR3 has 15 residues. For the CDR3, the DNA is TGTGCCAGCAGCCCAATCGGGACAGGGGGGACTGAAGCTTTCTTT. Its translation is CASSPIGTGGTEAFF.

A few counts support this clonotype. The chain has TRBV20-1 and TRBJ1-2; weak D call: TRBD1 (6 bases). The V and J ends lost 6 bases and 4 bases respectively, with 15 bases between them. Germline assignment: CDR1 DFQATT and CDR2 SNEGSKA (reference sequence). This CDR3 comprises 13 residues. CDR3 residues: CSAWTVPTYGYTF. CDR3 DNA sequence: TGCAGTGCCTGGACAGTGCCTACCTATGGCTACACCTTC.

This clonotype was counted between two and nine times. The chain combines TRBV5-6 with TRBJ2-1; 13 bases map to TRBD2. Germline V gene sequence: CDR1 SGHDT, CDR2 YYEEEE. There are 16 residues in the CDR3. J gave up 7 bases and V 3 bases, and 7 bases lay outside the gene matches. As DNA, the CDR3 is TGTGCCAGCAGCTGTACACTAGCGGGGGGGCTGAATGAGCAGTTCTTC. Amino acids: CASSCTLAGGLNEQFF.

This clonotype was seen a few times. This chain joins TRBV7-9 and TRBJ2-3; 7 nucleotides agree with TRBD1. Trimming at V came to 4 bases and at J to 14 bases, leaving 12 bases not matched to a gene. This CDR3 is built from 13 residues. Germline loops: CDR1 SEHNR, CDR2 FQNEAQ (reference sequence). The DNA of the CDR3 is TGTGCCAGCAGCTCCGGGACAGAGGGGGTTCGGTATTTT. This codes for CASSSGTEGVRYF.

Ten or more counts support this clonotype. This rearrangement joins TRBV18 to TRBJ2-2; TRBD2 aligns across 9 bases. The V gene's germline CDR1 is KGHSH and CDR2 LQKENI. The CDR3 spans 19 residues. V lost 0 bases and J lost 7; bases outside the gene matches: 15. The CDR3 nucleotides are TGTGCCAGCTCACCACCCGGGACTAGCCCCACAACAAGGAACGGGGAGCTGTTTTTT. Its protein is CASSPPGTSPTTRNGELFF.

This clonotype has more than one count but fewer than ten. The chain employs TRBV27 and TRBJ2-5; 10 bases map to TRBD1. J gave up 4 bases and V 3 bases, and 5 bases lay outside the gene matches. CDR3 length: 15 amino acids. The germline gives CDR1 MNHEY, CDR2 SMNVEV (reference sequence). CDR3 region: CASSLGQGRGETQYF. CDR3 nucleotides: TGTGCCAGCAGTTTGGGACAGGGGCGTGGAGAGACCCAGTACTTC.

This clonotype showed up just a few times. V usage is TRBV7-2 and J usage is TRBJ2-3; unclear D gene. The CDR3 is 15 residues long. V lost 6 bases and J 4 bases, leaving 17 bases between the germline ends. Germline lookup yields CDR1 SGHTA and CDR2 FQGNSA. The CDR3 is CASRVVEFAPDTQYF. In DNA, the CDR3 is TGTGCCAGCAGGGTGGTGGAGTTTGCTCCAGATACGCAGTATTTT.

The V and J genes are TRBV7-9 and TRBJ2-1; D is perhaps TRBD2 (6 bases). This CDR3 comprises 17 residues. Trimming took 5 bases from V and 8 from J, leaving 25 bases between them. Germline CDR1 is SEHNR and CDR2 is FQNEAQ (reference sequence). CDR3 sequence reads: CASSHSVPLAARDEQFF. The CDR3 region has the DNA TGTGCCAGCAGCCACTCGGTCCCTTTAGCGGCCAGGGATGAGCAGTTCTTC.

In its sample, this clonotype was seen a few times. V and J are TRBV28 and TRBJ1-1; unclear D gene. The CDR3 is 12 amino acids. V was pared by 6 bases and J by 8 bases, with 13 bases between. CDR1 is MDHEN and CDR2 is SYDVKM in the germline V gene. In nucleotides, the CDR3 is TGTGCCAGCAGACTAACCTCGAGAGAAGCTTTCTTT. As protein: CASRLTSREAFF.

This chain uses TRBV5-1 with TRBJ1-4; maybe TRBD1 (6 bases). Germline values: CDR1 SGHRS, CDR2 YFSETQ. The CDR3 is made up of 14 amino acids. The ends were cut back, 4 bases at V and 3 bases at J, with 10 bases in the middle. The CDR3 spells CASSPYRANEKLFF. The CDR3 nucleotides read TGCGCCAGCAGCCCCTACAGGGCTAATGAAAAACTGTTTTTT.

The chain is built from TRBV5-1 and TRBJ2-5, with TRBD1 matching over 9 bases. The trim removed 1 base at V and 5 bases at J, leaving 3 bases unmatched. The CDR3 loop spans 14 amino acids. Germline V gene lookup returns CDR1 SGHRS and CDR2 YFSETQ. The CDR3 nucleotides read TGCGCCAGCAGCTTGACAGGGGGCATGGAGACCCAGTACTTC. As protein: CASSLTGGMETQYF.

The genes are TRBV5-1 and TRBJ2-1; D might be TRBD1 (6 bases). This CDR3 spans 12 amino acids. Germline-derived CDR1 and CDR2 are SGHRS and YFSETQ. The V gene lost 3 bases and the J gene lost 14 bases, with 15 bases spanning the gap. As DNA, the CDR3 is TGCGCCAGCAGCTCCATAACAGGGCTGGAGTTCTTC. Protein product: CASSSITGLEFF.

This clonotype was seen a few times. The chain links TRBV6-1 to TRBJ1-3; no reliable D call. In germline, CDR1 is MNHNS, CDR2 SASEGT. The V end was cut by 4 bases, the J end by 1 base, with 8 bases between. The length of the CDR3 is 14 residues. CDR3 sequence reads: CASSARDSGNTIYF. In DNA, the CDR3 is TGTGCCAGCAGTGCCAGAGATTCTGGAAACACCATATATTTT.

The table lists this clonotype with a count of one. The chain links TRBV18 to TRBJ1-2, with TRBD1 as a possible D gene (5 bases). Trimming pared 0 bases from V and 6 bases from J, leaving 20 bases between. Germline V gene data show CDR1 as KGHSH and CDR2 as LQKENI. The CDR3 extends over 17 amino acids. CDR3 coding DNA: TGTGCCAGCTCACCACCGATCCGGGGACCCGGATCGCATGGCTACACCTTC. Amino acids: CASSPPIRGPGSHGYTF.

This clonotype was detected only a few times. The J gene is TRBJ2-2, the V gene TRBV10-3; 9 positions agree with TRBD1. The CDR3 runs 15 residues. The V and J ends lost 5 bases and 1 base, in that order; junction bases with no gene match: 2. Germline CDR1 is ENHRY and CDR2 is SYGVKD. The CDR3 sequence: CAISPGQGNTGELFF. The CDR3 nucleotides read TGTGCCATCAGTCCGGGACAGGGGAACACCGGGGAGCTGTTTTTT.

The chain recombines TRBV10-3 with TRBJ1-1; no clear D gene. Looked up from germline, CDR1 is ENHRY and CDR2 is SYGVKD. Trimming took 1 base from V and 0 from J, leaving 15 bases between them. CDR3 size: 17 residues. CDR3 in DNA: TGTGCCATCAGTGAGTTGGCAGCTACAAAACTGAACACTGAAGCTTTCTTT. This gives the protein CAISELAATKLNTEAFF.

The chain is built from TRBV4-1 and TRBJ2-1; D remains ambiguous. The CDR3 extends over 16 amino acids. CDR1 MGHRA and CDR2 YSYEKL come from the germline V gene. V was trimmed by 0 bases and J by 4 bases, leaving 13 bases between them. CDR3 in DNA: TGCGCCAGCAGCCAAGATTTAGTCCTACTTTACAATGAGCAGTTCTTC. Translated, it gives CASSQDLVLLYNEQFF.

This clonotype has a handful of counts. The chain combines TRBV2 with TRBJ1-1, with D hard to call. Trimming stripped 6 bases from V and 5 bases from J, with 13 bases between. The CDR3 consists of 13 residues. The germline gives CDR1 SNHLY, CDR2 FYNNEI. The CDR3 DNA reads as TGTGCCAGCAGGCTTAGCTTGGAAACTGAAGCTTTCTTT. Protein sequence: CASRLSLETEAFF.

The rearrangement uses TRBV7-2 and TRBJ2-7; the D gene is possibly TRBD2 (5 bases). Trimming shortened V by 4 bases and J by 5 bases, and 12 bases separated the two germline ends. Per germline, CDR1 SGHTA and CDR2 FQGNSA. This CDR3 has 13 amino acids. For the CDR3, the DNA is TGTGCCAGCAGCTCACTAGTCCAGCACGAGCAGTACTTC. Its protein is CASSSLVQHEQYF.

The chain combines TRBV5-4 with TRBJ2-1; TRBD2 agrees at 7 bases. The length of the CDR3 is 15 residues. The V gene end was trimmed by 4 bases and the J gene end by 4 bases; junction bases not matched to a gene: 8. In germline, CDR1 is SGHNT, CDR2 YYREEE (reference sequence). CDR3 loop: CASSLPGLTYNEQFF. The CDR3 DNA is TGTGCCAGCAGCCTCCCGGGACTAACATACAATGAGCAGTTCTTC.

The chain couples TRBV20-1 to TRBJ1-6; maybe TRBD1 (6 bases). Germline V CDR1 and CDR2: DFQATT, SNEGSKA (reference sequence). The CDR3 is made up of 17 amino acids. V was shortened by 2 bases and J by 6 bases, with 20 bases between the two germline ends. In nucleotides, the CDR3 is TGCAGTGCTAGAAACGGATTAGGGGGTATGGTTAATTCACCCCTCCACTTT. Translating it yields CSARNGLGGMVNSPLHF.

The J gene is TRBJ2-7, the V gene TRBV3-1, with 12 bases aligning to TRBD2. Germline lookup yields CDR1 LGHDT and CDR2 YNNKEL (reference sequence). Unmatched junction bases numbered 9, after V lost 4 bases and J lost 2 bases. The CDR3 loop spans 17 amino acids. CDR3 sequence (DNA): TGTGCCAGCAGCCCTAGGACTAGCGGGATCCAGACCTACGAGCAGTACTTC. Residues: CASSPRTSGIQTYEQYF.

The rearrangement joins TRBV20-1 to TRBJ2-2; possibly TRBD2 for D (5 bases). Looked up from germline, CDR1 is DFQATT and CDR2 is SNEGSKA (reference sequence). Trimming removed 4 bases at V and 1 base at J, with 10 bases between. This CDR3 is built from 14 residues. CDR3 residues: CSATTGKNTGELFF. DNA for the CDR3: TGCAGTGCTACTACCGGGAAGAACACCGGGGAGCTGTTTTTT.

The CDR3 DNA sequence: TGTGCCAGCAGTTTTAGCGGGAGAGGGCAGTACTTC. Its protein is CASSFSGRGQYF. The V and J genes are TRBV25-1 and TRBJ2-7; 9 bases agree with TRBD2. The CDR3 runs to 12 residues. J was trimmed by 9 bases and V by 5 bases; bases with no gene match: 5. Germline values: CDR1 MGHDK, CDR2 SYGVNS.

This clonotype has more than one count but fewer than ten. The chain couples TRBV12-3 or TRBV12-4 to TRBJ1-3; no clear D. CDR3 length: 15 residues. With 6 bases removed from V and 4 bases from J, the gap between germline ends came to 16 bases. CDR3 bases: TGTGCCAGCAGCCTAAGGGCGGTTGAAGGAAACACCATATATTTT. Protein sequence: CASSLRAVEGNTIYF.

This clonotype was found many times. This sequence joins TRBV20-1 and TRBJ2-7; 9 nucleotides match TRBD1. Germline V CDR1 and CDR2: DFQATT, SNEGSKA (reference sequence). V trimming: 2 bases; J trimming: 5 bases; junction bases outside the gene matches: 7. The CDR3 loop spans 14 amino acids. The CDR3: CSARPRTGVNEQYF. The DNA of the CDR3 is TGCAGTGCTAGACCGAGGACAGGGGTCAACGAGCAGTACTTC.

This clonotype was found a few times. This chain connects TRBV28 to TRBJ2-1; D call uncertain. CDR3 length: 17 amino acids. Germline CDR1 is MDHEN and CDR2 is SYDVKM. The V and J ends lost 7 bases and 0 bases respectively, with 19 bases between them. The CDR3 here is CASTPRLSGSSYNEQFF. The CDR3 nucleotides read TGTGCCAGCACCCCTCGATTAAGTGGAAGCTCCTACAATGAGCAGTTCTTC.

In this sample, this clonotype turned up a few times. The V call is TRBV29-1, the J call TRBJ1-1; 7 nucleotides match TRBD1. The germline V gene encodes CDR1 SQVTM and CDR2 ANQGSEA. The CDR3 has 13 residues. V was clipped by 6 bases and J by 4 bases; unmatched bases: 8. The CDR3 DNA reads TGCAGCGTACAGTCAGGGGGTATCACTGAAGCTTTCTTT. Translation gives CSVQSGGITEAFF.